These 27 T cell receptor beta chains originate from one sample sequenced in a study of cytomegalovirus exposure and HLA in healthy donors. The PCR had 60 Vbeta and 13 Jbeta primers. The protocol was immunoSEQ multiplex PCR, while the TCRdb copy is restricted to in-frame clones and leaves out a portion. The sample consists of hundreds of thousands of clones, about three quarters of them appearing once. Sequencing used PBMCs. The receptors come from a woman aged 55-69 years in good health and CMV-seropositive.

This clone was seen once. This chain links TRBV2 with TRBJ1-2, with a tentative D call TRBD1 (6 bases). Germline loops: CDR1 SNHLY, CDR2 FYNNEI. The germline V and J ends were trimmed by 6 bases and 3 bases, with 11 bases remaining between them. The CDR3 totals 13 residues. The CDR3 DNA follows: TGTGCCAGCAGCCGTAGGACAGACTATGGCTACACCTTC. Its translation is CASSRRTDYGYTF.

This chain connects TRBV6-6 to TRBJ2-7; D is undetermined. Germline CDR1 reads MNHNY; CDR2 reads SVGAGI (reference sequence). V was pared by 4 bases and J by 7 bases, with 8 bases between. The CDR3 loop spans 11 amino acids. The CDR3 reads CASSSYKEQYF. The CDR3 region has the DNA TGTGCCAGCAGTTCCTATAAGGAGCAGTACTTC.

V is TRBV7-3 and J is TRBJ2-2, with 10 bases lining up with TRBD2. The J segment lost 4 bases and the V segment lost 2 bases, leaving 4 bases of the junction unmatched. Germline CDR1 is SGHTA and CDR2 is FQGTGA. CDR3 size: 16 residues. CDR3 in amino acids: CASSLQAGGITGELFF. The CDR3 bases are TGTGCCAGCAGCTTACAAGCGGGGGGGATCACCGGGGAGCTGTTTTTT.

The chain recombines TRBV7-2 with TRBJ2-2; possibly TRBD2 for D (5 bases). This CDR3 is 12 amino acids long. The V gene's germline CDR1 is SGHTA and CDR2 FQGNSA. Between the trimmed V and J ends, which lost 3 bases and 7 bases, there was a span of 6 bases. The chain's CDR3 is CASSFSGGELFF. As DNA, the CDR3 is TGTGCCAGCAGCTTCAGCGGCGGGGAGCTGTTTTTT.

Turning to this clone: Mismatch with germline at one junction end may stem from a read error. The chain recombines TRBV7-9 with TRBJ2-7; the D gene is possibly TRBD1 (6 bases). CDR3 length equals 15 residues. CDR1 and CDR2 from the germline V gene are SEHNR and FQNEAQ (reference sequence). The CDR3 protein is CSSSLSGGRYYEQYF. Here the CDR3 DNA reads TGTTCCAGCAGCTTGAGTGGGGGCAGATACTACGAGCAGTACTTC.

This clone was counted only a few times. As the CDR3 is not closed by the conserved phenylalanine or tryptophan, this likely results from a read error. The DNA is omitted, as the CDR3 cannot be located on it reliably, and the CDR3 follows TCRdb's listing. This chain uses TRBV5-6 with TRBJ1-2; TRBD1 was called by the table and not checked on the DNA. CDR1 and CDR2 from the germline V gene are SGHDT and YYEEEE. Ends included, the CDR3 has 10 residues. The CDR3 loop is CASSTDCREP.

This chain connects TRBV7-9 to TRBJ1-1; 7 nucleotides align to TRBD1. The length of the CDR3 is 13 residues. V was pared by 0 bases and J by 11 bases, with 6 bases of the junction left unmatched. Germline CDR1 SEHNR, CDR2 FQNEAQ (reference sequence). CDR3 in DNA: TGTGCCAGCAGCTTAGCAGGGGGCGCAGGGGCTTTCTTT. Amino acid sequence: CASSLAGGAGAFF.

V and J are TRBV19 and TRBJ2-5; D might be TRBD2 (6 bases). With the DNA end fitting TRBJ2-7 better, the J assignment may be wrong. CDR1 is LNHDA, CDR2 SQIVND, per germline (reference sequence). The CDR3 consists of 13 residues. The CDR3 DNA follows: TGTGCCAGTAGCCGCGGGGCGGACTACGAGCAGTACTTC. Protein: CASSRGADYEQYF.

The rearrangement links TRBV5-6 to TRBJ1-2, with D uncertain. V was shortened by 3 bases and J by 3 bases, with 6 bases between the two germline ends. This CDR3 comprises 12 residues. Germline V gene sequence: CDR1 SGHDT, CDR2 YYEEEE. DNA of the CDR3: TGTGCCAGCAGCTCCGGAGACTATGGCTACACCTTC. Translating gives CASSSGDYGYTF.

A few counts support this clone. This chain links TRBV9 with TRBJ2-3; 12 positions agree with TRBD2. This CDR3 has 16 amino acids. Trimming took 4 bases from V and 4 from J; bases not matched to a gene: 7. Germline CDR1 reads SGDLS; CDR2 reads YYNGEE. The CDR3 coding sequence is TGTGCCAGCAGCCCCCTAGCGGGGGGGCCGGCAGATACGCAGTATTTT. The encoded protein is CASSPLAGGPADTQYF.

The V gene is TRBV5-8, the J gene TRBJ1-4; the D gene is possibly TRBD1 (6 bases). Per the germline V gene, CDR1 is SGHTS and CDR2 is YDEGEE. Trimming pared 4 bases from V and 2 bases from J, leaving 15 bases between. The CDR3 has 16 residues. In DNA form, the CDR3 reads TGTGCCAGCAGCCCGAAAGCCGGACAGACTAATGAAAAACTGTTTTTT. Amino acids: CASSPKAGQTNEKLFF.

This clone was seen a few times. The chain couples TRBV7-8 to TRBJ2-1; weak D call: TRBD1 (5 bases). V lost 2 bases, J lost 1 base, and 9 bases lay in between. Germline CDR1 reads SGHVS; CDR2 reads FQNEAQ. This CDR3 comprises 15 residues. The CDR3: CASSLSDSSYNEQFF. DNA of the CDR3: TGTGCCAGCAGCTTATCCGACAGTTCCTACAATGAGCAGTTCTTC.

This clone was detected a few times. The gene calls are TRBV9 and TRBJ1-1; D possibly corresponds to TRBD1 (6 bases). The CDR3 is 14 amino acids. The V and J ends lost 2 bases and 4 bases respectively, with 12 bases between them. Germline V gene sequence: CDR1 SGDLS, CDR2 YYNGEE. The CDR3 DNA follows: TGTGCCAGCAGCGTGGGGGCGCGGAGCACTGAAGCTTTCTTT. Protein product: CASSVGARSTEAFF.

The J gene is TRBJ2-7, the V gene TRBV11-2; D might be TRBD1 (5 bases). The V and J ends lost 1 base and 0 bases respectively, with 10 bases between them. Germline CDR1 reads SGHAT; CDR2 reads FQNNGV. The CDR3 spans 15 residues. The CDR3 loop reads CASSLGGLSSYEQYF. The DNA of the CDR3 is TGTGCCAGCAGCTTAGGGGGCCTAAGCTCCTACGAGCAGTACTTC.

CDR3 coding DNA: TGTGCCAGCAGTTACTCACCGACAGCTAACTATGGCTACACCTTC. Translation: CASSYSPTANYGYTF. The chain has TRBV6-5 and TRBJ1-2; D might be TRBD1 (5 bases). In germline, CDR1 is MNHEY, CDR2 SVGAGI. The CDR3 is made up of 15 amino acids. V was shortened by 0 bases and J by 0 bases, with 8 bases between the two germline ends.

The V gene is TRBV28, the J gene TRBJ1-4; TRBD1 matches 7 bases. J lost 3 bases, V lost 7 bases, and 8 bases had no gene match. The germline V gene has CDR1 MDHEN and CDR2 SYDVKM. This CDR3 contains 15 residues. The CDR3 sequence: CASTSSGTANEKLFF. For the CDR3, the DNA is TGTGCCAGCACCAGCTCCGGGACAGCTAATGAAAAACTGTTTTTT.

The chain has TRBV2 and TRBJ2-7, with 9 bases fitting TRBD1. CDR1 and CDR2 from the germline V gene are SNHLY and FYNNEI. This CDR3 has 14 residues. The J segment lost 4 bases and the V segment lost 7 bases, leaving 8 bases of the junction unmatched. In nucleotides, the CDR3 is TGTGCCAGCACCCCATGGGACAGGGTTTACGAGCAGTACTTC. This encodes CASTPWDRVYEQYF.

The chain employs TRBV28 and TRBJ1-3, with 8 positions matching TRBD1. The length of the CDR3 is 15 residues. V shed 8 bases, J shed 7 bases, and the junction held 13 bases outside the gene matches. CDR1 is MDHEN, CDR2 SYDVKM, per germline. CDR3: CASRPLGQGGNTIYF. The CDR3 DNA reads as TGTGCCAGCCGTCCCCTCGGACAGGGTGGTAACACCATATATTTT.

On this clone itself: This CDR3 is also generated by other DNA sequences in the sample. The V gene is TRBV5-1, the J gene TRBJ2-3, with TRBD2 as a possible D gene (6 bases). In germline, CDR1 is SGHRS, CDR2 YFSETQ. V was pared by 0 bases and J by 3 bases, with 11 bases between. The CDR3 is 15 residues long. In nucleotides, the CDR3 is TGCGCCAGCAGCTTGGAGGCGGGGCGGACAGATACGCAGTATTTT. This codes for CASSLEAGRTDTQYF. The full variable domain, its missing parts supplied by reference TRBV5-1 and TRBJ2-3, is KAGVTQTPRYLIKTRGQQVTLSCSPISGHRSVSWYQQTPGQGLQFLFEYFSETQRNKGNFPGRFSGRQFSNSRSEMNVSTLELGDSALYLCASSLEAGRTDTQYFGPGTRLTVL.

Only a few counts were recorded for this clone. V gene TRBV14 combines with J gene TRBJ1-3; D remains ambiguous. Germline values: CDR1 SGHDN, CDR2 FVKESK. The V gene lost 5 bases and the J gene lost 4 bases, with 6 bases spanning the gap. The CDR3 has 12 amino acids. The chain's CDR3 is CASSVIGNTIYF. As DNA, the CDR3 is TGTGCCAGCAGCGTAATAGGAAACACCATATATTTT. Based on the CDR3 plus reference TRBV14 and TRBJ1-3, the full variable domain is EAGVTQFPSHSVIEKGQTVTLRCDPISGHDNLYWYRRVMGKEIKFLLHFVKESKQDESGMPNNRFLAERTGGTYSTLKVQPAELEDSGVYFCASSVIGNTIYFGEGSWLTVV.

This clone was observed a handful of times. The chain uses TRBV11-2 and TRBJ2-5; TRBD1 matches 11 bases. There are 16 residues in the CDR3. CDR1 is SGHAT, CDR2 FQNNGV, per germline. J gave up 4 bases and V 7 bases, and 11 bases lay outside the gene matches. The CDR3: CASTGWDRGEGETQYF. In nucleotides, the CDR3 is TGTGCCAGCACCGGGTGGGACAGGGGGGAGGGAGAGACCCAGTACTTC.

The DNA for the CDR3 is TGCGCCAGCAGCTTGGAAGGGACTAGCGGGAGCTACTTC. Protein: CASSLEGTSGSYF. The gene calls are TRBV5-1 and TRBJ2-7; 14 nucleotides align to TRBD2. The V and J ends lost 0 bases and 13 bases, in that order; junction bases with no gene match: 3. CDR3 size: 13 residues. The germline gives CDR1 SGHRS, CDR2 YFSETQ.

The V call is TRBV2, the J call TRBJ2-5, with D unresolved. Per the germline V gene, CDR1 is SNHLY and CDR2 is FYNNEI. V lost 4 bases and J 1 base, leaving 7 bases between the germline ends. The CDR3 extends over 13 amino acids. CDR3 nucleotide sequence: TGTGCCAGCAGTGGACTGATCCAAGAGACCCAGTACTTC. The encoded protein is CASSGLIQETQYF.

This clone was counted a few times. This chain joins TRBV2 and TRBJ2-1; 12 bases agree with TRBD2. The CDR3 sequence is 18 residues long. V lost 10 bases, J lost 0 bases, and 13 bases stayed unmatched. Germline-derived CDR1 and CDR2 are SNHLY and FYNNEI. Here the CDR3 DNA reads TGTGCCATCCTCCGTCGGACTAGCGGGAATAGCTCCTACAATGAGCAGTTCTTC. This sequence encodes CAILRRTSGNSSYNEQFF. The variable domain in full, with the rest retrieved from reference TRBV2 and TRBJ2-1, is EPEVTQTPSHQVTQMGQEVILRCVPISNHLYFYWYRQILGQKVEFLVSFYNNEISEKSEIFDDQFSVERPDGSNFTLKIRSTKLEDSAMYFCAILRRTSGNSSYNEQFFGPGTRLTVL.

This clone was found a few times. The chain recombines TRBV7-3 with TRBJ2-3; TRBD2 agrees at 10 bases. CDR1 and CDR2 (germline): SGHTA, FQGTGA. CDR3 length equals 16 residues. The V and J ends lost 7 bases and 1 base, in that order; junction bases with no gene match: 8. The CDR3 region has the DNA TGTGCCAGCACTAAGCGGGGGGGCGGAGGCACAGATACGCAGTATTTT. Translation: CASTKRGGGGTDTQYF.

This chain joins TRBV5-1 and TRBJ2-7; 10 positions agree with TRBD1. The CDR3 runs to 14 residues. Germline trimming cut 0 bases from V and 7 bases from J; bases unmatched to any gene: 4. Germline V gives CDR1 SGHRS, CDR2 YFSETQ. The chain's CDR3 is CASSLGQGAQEQYF. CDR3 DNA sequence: TGCGCCAGCAGCTTGGGACAGGGGGCGCAGGAGCAGTACTTC.

In nucleotides, the CDR3 is TGCGCCAGCAGCACAGGGACGGAGAGGACTAATGAAAAACTGTTTTTT. Its protein is CASSTGTERTNEKLFF. The rearrangement uses TRBV5-1 and TRBJ1-4, with D possibly TRBD1 on 6 matching bases. Trimming removed 4 bases at V and 2 bases at J, with 15 bases between. Germline-derived CDR1 and CDR2 are SGHRS and YFSETQ. The CDR3 extends over 16 amino acids.